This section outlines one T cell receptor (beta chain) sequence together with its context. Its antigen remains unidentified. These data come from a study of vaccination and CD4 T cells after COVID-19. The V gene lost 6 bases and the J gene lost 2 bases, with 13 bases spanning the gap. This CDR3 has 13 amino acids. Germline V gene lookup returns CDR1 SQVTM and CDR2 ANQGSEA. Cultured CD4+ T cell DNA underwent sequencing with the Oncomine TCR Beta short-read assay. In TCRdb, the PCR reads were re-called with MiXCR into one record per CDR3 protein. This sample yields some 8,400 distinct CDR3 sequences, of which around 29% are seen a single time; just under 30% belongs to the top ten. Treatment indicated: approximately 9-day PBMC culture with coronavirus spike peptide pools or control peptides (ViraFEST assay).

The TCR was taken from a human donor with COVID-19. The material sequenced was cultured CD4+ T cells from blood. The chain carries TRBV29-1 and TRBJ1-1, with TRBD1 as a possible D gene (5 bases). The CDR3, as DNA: TGCAGCGTCTCTCTGGGGGGTAACACTGAAGCTTTCTTT. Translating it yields CSVSLGGNTEAFF.